The entry below describes one T cell receptor (beta chain). What it recognizes is unknown. Full-length variable regions came from constant-region reverse primers plus semi-nested Nested Universal Primer A PCR. A single record per CDR3 protein comes from TCRdb applying MiXCR to the 5' RACE reads. The sample gives approximately 60,000 distinct CDR3 sequences, about 20% of which show up once; roughly 3.5% is in the top ten. The study's findings and limits: Tumor Tregs overlapped most with tumor, then blood, naive CD4+ cells. In terms of TCR gene usage, tumor memory CD4+ T cells clustered together with blood and lymph node memory CD4+ cells, as well as with lymph node naive CD4+ cells.

Treg sorting used a CD4+CD25+CD127-/low gate. Sequencing was carried out using tumor-infiltrating Tregs sorted from the breast tumor. The receptor's source is a female donor with breast cancer.

CDR3 sequence reads: CASSLTVDTEAFF. CDR3 DNA sequence: TGTGCCAGCAGCTTAACGGTTGACACTGAAGCTTTCTTT. This chain uses TRBV7-6 with TRBJ1-1, with no clear D. Germline CDR1 SGHVS, CDR2 FNYEAQ. This CDR3 region has 13 residues. The ends were cut back, 2 bases at V and 3 bases at J, with 7 bases in the middle. Full variable domain (missing parts from reference TRBV7-6 and TRBJ1-1): GAGVSQSPRYKVTKRGQDVALRCDPISGHVSLYWYRQALGQGPEFLTYFNYEAQQDKSGLPNDRFSAERPEGSISTLTIQRTEQRDSAMYRCASSLTVDTEAFFGQGTRLTVV.